This TCR beta chain was profiled in a study of OX40 agonist ivuxolimab in advanced cancers. The CDR3 spans 13 residues. CDR1 is SGHAT, CDR2 FQNNGV, per germline. With 8 bases removed from V and 4 bases from J, the gap between germline ends came to 14 bases. Some clones are missing from TCRdb's copy, which holds only in-frame ones; the method was immunoSEQ multiplex PCR. The sample consists of around 75,000 clones, around 89% of them appearing once. Specimen: CD4+ or CD8+ T cells sorted from blood, collected in a trial of the OX40 agonist ivuxolimab. The V and J genes are TRBV11-2 and TRBJ2-5; D uncertain. The TCR sequence derives from an adult with an advanced solid tumor such as melanoma, head and neck, liver or kidney cancer. This CDR3 reads CASGLSPLETQYF. CDR3 DNA: TGTGCCAGCGGGCTTAGCCCTTTAGAGACCCAGTACTTC.